This T cell receptor (beta chain) was recorded in a study of cytomegalovirus exposure and HLA in healthy donors. The study, taken as a whole, reports: Most TCR beta V segments were productive about 90% or about 30% of the time in an earlier analysis. Per a later analysis, roughly 17,000 TCR beta sequences showed association with HLA alleles at 0.05 false discovery rate.

Healthy bone marrow donors supplied every sample. With respect to this clone: Its antigen is not identified.

PCR amplification relied on 60 Vbeta primers (plus 13 Jbeta primers). Data came from immunoSEQ multiplex PCR; TCRdb stores just in-frame clones and leaves some out. This table has 100,000 to 150,000 clones, around four fifths appearing once. The V and J ends lost 2 bases and 0 bases respectively, with 8 bases between them. The CDR3 runs to 15 residues. Per germline, CDR1 MDHEN and CDR2 SYDVKM. The TCR originated in a man aged 25 to 40 in good health and CMV-seropositive. The chain is built from TRBV28 and TRBJ1-3; weak D call: TRBD1 (6 bases). The sequenced sample was PBMCs. Here the CDR3 reads CASSLGQSSGNTIYF. Here the CDR3 DNA reads TGTGCCAGCAGTTTAGGACAGAGCTCTGGAAACACCATATATTTT.